This T cell receptor beta chain was captured in a study of T cell changes during pregnancy in multiple sclerosis (dated by TCRdb to between 2018 and 2021). Concerning the study at large: The study examined how the T cell repertoire changed over the course of pregnancy in women with multiple sclerosis.

For CDR1 and CDR2, the germline V gene lists SGHRS and YFSETQ. V is reduced by 2 bases and J by 0 bases, leaving a spacing of 6 bases between them. The CDR3 goes from the cysteine to the phenylalanine over 14 residues. Just CDR3 DNA is preserved here, 42 bases in frame from base 1. Library preparation was by the immunoSEQ multiplex PCR assay. Sourced from immuneACCESS, this table was stored by TCRdb with only in-frame sequences that have V and J called. A share of the clones is absent; for the studies checked, an unresolved V gene accounts for under half, and the remainder has no known explanation. For this sample there are tens of thousands of clones; 91% appear just once. The ten largest make up around 0.75% of the sample. On this clone itself: The clone's antigen remains unknown. Qualities for individual bases were not recorded, and no much larger clone is one base off.

The sequence is built from TRBV5-1 and TRBJ1-5, and TRBD1 may be the D gene, going by 5 matching bases. The source is a female donor in good health, enrolled as a control in a pregnancy study. The sample consisted of peripheral blood, taken in the third trimester of pregnancy. CDR3 loop: CASSLGVSNQPQHF. The sequence in DNA is TGCGCCAGCAGCTTAGGGGTTAGCAATCAGCCCCAGCATTTT.